The sequence of this T cell receptor (beta chain) was determined in a study of shared clonotypes between healthy human individuals. The germline V gene has CDR1 MNHEY and CDR2 SVGAGI. The CDR3 runs to 14 residues. J gave up 3 bases and V 4 bases, and 4 bases lay outside the gene matches. Measured with immunoSEQ multiplex PCR; TCRdb has only the in-frame clones, and not every one. The sample carries roughly 1.5 million clones, around 98% recorded once. Sequencing was carried out using naive CD4+ T cells sorted from blood. Subset indicated: CD45RA+ positively selected. The sequence came from a young man in good health. The rearrangement uses TRBV6-5 and TRBJ2-7; 9 nucleotides align to TRBD2. In DNA form, the CDR3 reads TGTGCCAGCAGTTTAGCGGGAGTATTCTACGAGCAGTACTTC. It encodes CASSLAGVFYEQYF.